This TCR beta chain is drawn from a study of CD8+CD57+ T cells in acquired aplastic anemia. Study overall: The mean DNA yield obtained from sorted CD4+ and CD8+ cells came to roughly 3.4 ug.

Overall study findings and caveats: Patients and controls shared some 29 CD8+ CDR3 sequences, which appeared highly expressed in patients and within their immunodominant clones.

CDR3 and TCR beta VDJ profiling relied on genomic DNA as the template. MiXCR was run by TCRdb on the reads, yielding one entry per CDR3 protein. Among more than 150,000 distinct CDR3 sequences listed, under 70% were seen once. This clonotype was counted once. The antigen is unknown. The CDR3 consists of 17 residues. V shed 4 bases, J shed 0 bases, and the junction held 9 bases outside the gene matches. Germline assignment: CDR1 SGHNT and CDR2 YYREEE (reference sequence). The sequenced sample consisted of sorted CD4+, CD8+, or CD8+CD57+ T cells (not recorded which) from PBMCs. This chain links TRBV5-4 with TRBJ2-1; 8 bases line up with TRBD2. The receptor comes from a human donor with severe aplastic anemia or a healthy control (not recorded which). DNA for the CDR3: TGTGCCAGCAGCGGGGCTAGCGGGTGGAGCTCCTACAATGAGCAGTTCTTC. This translates into CASSGASGWSSYNEQFF.